This TCR beta chain was profiled in a study of T cell responses to AZD1222 COVID-19 vaccine. Study results and caveats: Donors were chiefly white British, with a greater number of females, and clonal diversity was perhaps underestimated. None of the repertoires were sampled until the peak T cell response had passed. With two AZD1222 doses given, Spike-specific TCR breadth and depth both rose. Among AZD1222 vaccinees, only 5 to 7 were seropositive at baseline.

CDR3 length equals 15 residues. The V gene end was trimmed by 0 bases and the J gene end by 3 bases; junction bases not matched to a gene: 4. Germline assignment: CDR1 SGHRS and CDR2 YFSETQ. Libraries were prepared by immunoSEQ multiplex PCR; TCRdb keeps only in-frame clonotypes and omits some of them. The table records around 120,000 clones, 92% of them present only once. Comments on this clone: The antigen is undetermined.

The chain uses TRBV5-1 and TRBJ2-3, with TRBD1 identical over 7 bases. This sample comprised peripheral blood, obtained 28 days after the second AZD1222 dose. The sequence came from an adult who received the AZD1222 COVID-19 vaccine. The CDR3 reads CASSLGGQRTDTQYF. CDR3 DNA: TGCGCCAGCAGCTTGGGGGGACAGCGTACAGATACGCAGTATTTT.